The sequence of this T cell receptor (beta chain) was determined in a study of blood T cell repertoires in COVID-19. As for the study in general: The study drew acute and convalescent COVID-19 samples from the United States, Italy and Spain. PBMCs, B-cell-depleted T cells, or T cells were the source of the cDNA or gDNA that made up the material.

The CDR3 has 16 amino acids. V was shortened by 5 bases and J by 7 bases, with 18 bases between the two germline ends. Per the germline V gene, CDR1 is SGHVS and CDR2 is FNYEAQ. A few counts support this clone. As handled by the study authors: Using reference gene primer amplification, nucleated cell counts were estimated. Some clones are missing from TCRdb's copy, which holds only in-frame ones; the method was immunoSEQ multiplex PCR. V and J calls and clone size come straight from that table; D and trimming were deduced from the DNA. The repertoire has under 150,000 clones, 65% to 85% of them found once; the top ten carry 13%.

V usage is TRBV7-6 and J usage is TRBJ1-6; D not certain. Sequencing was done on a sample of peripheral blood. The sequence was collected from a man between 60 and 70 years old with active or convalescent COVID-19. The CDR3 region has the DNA TGTGCCAGCAGCCAATGGTCAGTACCTGGCAATTCACCCCTCCACTTT. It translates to CASSQWSVPGNSPLHF.